The rows below give T cell receptor beta chains drawn from one sample of a study of T-cell memory formation after mild COVID-19. Via MiXCR, TCRdb re-called the 5' RACE reads, giving one row per CDR3 protein. The data show about 250,000 distinct CDR3 sequences, roughly 17% seen once. The sample consisted of PBMCs or a T cell subset sorted from them (not recorded which). The receptors shown here come from a man aged 18 to 29 who had mild COVID-19 (a few samples of this study predate the infection). Cell type and time point are not known. Each CDR3 is given with its conserved first and last residue. A D gene is named only where the DNA matches it firmly. Size tells how often a clone was seen (once, few, many) or the class of an expanded clone, and some rows leave it out.

. | . | TRBJ2-4 | TRBV11-2 | TGTGCCAGCAGCTTAGGCGACAGTATCGAAAACATTCAGTACTTC | CASSLGDSIENIQYF
few | . | TRBJ2-1 | TRBV20-1 | TGCAGTGCTAAGTTCGGGGTTTGGGGCAATGAGCAGTTCTTC | CSAKFGVWGNEQFF
. | TRBD2 | TRBJ2-5 | TRBV20-1 | TGCAGTGCTCCTCCTTCGACTAGCGTGGAAGAGACCCAGTACTTC | CSAPPSTSVEETQYF
few | . | TRBJ2-2 | TRBV2 | TGTGCCAGCGAGGGCGGGGAGTATCTCACCGGGGAGCTGTTTTTT | CASEGGEYLTGELFF
many | . | TRBJ2-1 | TRBV7-9 | TGTGCCAGCAGCTTTGGTAGCGATGAGCAGTTCTTC | CASSFGSDEQFF
few | . | TRBJ2-5 | TRBV20-1 | TGCAGTGCTAGTCCTGTCGGATACCAAGAGACCCAGTACTTC | CSASPVGYQETQYF
. | . | TRBJ1-5 | TRBV10-3 | TGTGCCATCACAGGGAATAGCAATCAGCCCCAGCATTTT | CAITGNSNQPQHF
. | . | TRBJ2-7 | TRBV7-9 | TGTGCCAGCAGCTCCGACAGTACCTACGAGCAGTACTTC | CASSSDSTYEQYF
many | . | TRBJ2-5 | TRBV5-1 | TGCGCCAGCAGCACTAACCGGGACTACCAAGAGACCCAGTACTTC | CASSTNRDYQETQYF
few | . | TRBJ2-1 | TRBV6-6 | TGTGCCAGCACCCTCCGCCGGGGAACGGGCAATGAGCAGTTCTTC | CASTLRRGTGNEQFF
. | . | TRBJ2-2 | TRBV7-6 | TGTGCCAGCAGCCCCAGGGGTAGGAGGGAGCTGTTTTTT | CASSPRGRRELFF
. | TRBD1 | TRBJ2-7 | TRBV6-5 | TGTGCCAGTTCCACTCACCGGACAGGGCTCGACGAGCAGTACTTC | CASSTHRTGLDEQYF
few | TRBD1 | TRBJ2-1 | TRBV29-1 | TGCAGCGTTGGAGGGGCCAGGGGGCCCGAGGAGCAGTTCTTC | CSVGGARGPEEQFF
. | . | TRBJ1-1 | TRBV19 | TGTGCCAGTAGCCGGCTGGGCACTGAAGCTTTCTTT | CASSRLGTEAFF
few | . | TRBJ2-7 | TRBV6-2/TRBV6-3 | TGTGCCAGTCAGCAGGGCTACGAGCAGTACTTC | CASQQGYEQYF
few | . | TRBJ1-1 | TRBV6-5 | TGTGCCAGCAGTTACTCGGGTTTGCCGAACACTGAAGCTTTCTTT | CASSYSGLPNTEAFF
few | . | TRBJ1-1 | TRBV14 | TGTGCCAGCAGCCAGGCAGGGGCGCTGAACACTGAAGCTTTCTTT | CASSQAGALNTEAFF
few | . | TRBJ2-5 | TRBV11-2 | TGTGCCAGCAGCCCAACCCCCCGGGGTAGCGCCAAGACCCAGTACTTC | CASSPTPRGSAKTQYF
few | TRBD2 | TRBJ2-1 | TRBV7-2 | TGTGCCAGCAGCCGGACTAGCTCGACCTACAATGAGCAGTTCTTC | CASSRTSSTYNEQFF
many | . | TRBJ1-6 | TRBV7-2 | TGTGCCAGCAGCTTAGTTGGGGGGGCAAATTCACCCCTCCACTTT | CASSLVGGANSPLHF
few | . | TRBJ1-1 | TRBV6-5 | TGTGCCAGCAGCCTCGACAGTGACACTGAAGCTTTCTTT | CASSLDSDTEAFF
few | TRBD1 | TRBJ1-1 | TRBV5-5 | TGTGCCAGCAGTTACAGGGGGCTTCGGAACACTGAAGCTTTCTTT | CASSYRGLRNTEAFF
many | TRBD1 | TRBJ1-1 | TRBV7-6 | TGTGCCAGCAGCTTAGGGGGAGGGGGCGGCACTGAAGCTTTCTTT | CASSLGGGGGTEAFF
. | . | TRBJ2-5 | TRBV6-2/TRBV6-3 | TGTGCCAGCAGTTACTCGAGGGCAGAGACCCAGTACTTC | CASSYSRAETQYF
. | TRBD1 | TRBJ1-5 | TRBV7-8 | TGTGCCAGCAGCGAATTTGGACAGGGTAGCAATCAGCCCCAGCATTTT | CASSEFGQGSNQPQHF
. | TRBD1 | TRBJ2-3 | TRBV7-9 | TGTGCCAGCAGCCGACTCTTGGACAGGGAAGATACGCAGTATTTT | CASSRLLDREDTQYF
few | TRBD2 | TRBJ2-2 | TRBV12-3/TRBV12-4 | TGTGCCAGCAAAAAACTGGGACTAGGGACGGGCGGGGAGCTGTTTTTT | CASKKLGLGTGGELFF
. | . | TRBJ2-5 | TRBV20-1 | TGCAGTGCTCCCCCCAGGGGAACTGCTTTAGAGACCCAGTACTTC | CSAPPRGTALETQYF
many | . | TRBJ2-5 | TRBV7-9 | TGTGCCAGCAGCTTAAGGCCCCGGGCGCTGATACAAGAGACCCAGTACTTC | CASSLRPRALIQETQYF
. | . | TRBJ1-2 | TRBV3-1 | TGTGCCAGCAGCGAAGTGGCAACTAACTATGGCTACACCTTC | CASSEVATNYGYTF
few | TRBD2 | TRBJ2-1 | TRBV24-1 | TGTGCCACCAGTGATTTAGCTAGCGGTGAGCAGTTCTTC | CATSDLASGEQFF
. | . | TRBJ1-1 | TRBV11-2 | TGTGCCAGCAGCTTAGTTCTCGGTCCCGAAGCTTTCTTT | CASSLVLGPEAFF
few | TRBD1 | TRBJ2-3 | TRBV5-1 | TGCGCCAGCAGCTGGGGACAGGGGGGCACAGATACGCAGTATTTT | CASSWGQGGTDTQYF
. | . | TRBJ1-1 | TRBV7-3 | TGTGCCAGCAGCTTAGGGGTCCCACAACTGAACACTGAAGCTTTCTTT | CASSLGVPQLNTEAFF
many | TRBD2 | TRBJ2-7 | TRBV6-5 | TGTGCCAGCAGTTACTCGCCTAACGGTCAGCGGGGGATCTACTTC | CASSYSPNGQRGIYF
. | TRBD1 | TRBJ1-5 | TRBV2 | TGTGCCAGCAGGGGGACAGCCAGAAATCAGCCCCAGCATTTT | CASRGTARNQPQHF
many | TRBD1 | TRBJ1-3 | TRBV20-1 | TGCAGTGCTAGAGTGGCAGGGGGCAGGGACACCATATATTTT | CSARVAGGRDTIYF
few | TRBD1 | TRBJ1-5 | TRBV29-1 | TGCAGCGTTGAGGATGAGACAGGGGAGGGTCAGCCCCAGCATTTT | CSVEDETGEGQPQHF
few | TRBD1 | TRBJ2-6 | TRBV11-2 | TGTGCCAGCAGCTCGCGGGACAGGGGGCGCGGGGCCAACGTCCTGACTTTC | CASSSRDRGRGANVLTF
few | TRBD1 | TRBJ2-3 | TRBV6-5 | TGTGCCAGCAGTCAAACAGGGGGCATCACAGATACGCAGTATTTT | CASSQTGGITDTQYF
many | . | TRBJ2-5 | TRBV5-1 | TGCGCCAGCAGCGAGCCAGGGAGTCGAGAGACCCAGTACTTC | CASSEPGSRETQYF
few | . | TRBJ2-7 | TRBV4-1 | TGCGCCAGCAGCCCCACTGATTATAGATGGGAGCAGTACTTC | CASSPTDYRWEQYF
few | TRBD1 | TRBJ1-2 | TRBV5-1 | TGCGCCAGCAGCTTGGGGACAGGGGTGTTTCGTACGCCTGGCTACACCTTC | CASSLGTGVFRTPGYTF
once | . | TRBJ1-1 | TRBV5-1 | TGCGCCAGCAGCTCCCTGGCGGGGGCCGGCGCTGAAGCTTTCTTT | CASSSLAGAGAEAFF
few | TRBD1 | TRBJ1-5 | TRBV5-1 | TGCGCCAGCAGCTTGGGGACAGGGGGCGTCAATCAGCCCCAGCATTTT | CASSLGTGGVNQPQHF
. | . | TRBJ2-5 | TRBV7-9 | TGTGCCAGCAGCTTGGGCGCGGCCATTATACAAGAGACCCAGTACTTC | CASSLGAAIIQETQYF
. | TRBD2 | TRBJ2-7 | TRBV20-1 | TGCAGTGCTAGACTCGGGGGGGGCTACGAGCAGTACTTC | CSARLGGGYEQYF
many | TRBD1 | TRBJ2-3 | TRBV7-8 | TGTGCCAGCAGCGTCAGGGGGAATACGCAGTATTTT | CASSVRGNTQYF
. | . | TRBJ2-1 | TRBV28 | TGTGCCAGCAGTTGGGGTGGCAATGAGCAGTTCTTC | CASSWGGNEQFF
few | TRBD2 | TRBJ2-2 | TRBV5-8 | TGTGCCAGCAGCTTCTGGGGTCTAGCGGGGACCACCGGGGAGCTGTTTTTT | CASSFWGLAGTTGELFF
. | TRBD1 | TRBJ1-4 | TRBV5-1 | TGCGCCAGCAGCACCCGACAGGGTTCTAATGAAAAACTGTTTTTT | CASSTRQGSNEKLFF
. | . | TRBJ1-5 | TRBV7-8 | TGTGCCAGCAGCTCTGACGGCCTGGGAGGACCCCAGCATTTT | CASSSDGLGGPQHF
. | TRBD1 | TRBJ2-3 | TRBV10-3 | TGTGCCATCAGTGAGGGGACAGGGGGCACAGATACGCAGTATTTT | CAISEGTGGTDTQYF
. | . | TRBJ2-2 | TRBV20-1 | TGCAGTGCTAGAAACAGGTCGTTCACCGGGGAGCTGTTTTTT | CSARNRSFTGELFF
. | . | TRBJ1-1 | TRBV5-1 | TGCGCCAGCAGCTTCGAGGGCAAGGACACTGAAGCTTTCTTT | CASSFEGKDTEAFF